This T cell receptor beta chain was identified during a study of T cell repertoires in cytomegalovirus infection. Study details: TCR beta signatures that were public indicated CMV infection and matching HLA type. General study findings and limits: In two of eight donors, the top clonotype was HLA-C-restricted CMV-specific. Identification of carriers of CMV plus the relevant HLA was achieved through cumulative public TCR beta family frequency.

As for this clonotype: The antigen is not known.

TCRdb recomputed calls from the reads with MiXCR, one row per CDR3 protein. The sample has 700,000 to 900,000 distinct CDR3 sequences, approximately 32% seen once. Germline V gene data show CDR1 as SGDLS and CDR2 as YYNGEE. CDR3 length: 14 amino acids. Trimming cost V 4 bases and J 1 base, with 8 bases left between them. The specimen was cultured CD8+ T cells from PBMCs, collected from culture after CMV antigen stimulation. The genes are TRBV9 and TRBJ2-2; TRBD2 might be the D (6 bases). The sequence came from a human donor in good health (CMV status not recorded). Some clones in this sample may be carry-over from other donors' samples. The CDR3, as DNA: TGTGCCAGCAGCTCGGGGGAGAACACCGGGGAGCTGTTTTTT. The encoded protein is CASSSGENTGELFF.